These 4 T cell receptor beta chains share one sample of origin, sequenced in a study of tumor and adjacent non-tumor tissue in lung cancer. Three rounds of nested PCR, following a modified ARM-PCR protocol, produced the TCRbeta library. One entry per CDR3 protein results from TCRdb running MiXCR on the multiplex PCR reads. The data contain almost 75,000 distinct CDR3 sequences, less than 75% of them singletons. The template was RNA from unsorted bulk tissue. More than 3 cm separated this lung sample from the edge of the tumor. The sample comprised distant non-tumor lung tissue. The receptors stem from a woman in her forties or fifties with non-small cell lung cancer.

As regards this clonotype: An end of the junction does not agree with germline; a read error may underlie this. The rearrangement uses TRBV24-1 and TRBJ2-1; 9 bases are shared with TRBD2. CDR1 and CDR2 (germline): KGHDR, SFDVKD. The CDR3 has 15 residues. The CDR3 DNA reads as TGCGCCACCCGTGAACCGGGACTAGCACGCAATGAGCAGTTCTTC. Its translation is CATREPGLARNEQFF.

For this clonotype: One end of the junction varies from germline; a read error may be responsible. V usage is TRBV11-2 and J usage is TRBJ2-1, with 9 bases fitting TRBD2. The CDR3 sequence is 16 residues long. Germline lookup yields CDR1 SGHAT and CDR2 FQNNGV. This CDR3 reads CTSSRMIVAGDNEQFF. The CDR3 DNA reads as TGTACCAGCAGCCGGATGATAGTAGCGGGGGACAACGAGCAGTTCTTC. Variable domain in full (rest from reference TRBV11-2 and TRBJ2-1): EAGVAQSPRYKIIEKRQSVAFWCNPISGHATLYWYQQILGQGPKLLIQFQNNGVVDDSQLPKDRFSAERLKGVDSTLKIQPAKLEDSAVYLCTSSRMIVAGDNEQFFGPGTRLTVL.

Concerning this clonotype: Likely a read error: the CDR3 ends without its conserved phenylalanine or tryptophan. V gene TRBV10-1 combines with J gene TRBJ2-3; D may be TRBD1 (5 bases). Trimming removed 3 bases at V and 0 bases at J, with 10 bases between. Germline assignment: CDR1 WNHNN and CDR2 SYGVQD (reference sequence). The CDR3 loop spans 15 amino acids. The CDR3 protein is CASSEGVFSTDTQYL. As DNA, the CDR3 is TGCGCCAGCAGTGAAGGGGTCTTCAGCACAGATACGCAGTATCTT.

The CDR3 DNA sequence: TGTGCCTGGAGTGAGGGGGACACCGGGGAGCTGTTTTTT. Translation: CAWSEGDTGELFF. The chain employs TRBV30 and TRBJ2-2; D is perhaps TRBD1 (6 bases). This CDR3 comprises 13 residues. The germline V and J ends were trimmed by 1 base and 3 bases, with 6 bases remaining between them. The germline CDR1 and CDR2 sequences are GTSNPN and SVGIG (reference sequence).